This T cell receptor beta chain came from a study of response to subunit inactivated influenza vaccine. Study results and limitations: Researchers suggested that each seasonal influenza vaccination recruits few new T cells.

This clonotype was recorded a few times. Its antigen remains unknown. Each CDR3 protein is one row after TCRdb ran MiXCR on the RT-PCR reads. The data contain roughly 790,000 distinct CDR3 sequences, roughly 20% of them singletons. Germline V gene lookup returns CDR1 LNHDA and CDR2 SQIVND (reference sequence). The CDR3 length is 17 residues. After removal of 10 bases from V and 0 bases from J, the junction contained 11 bases not matched to a gene. The TCR was taken from a middle-aged man who received an inactivated influenza vaccine. The chain carries TRBV19 and TRBJ1-5; 11 nucleotides line up with TRBD1. This sample comprised PBMCs from blood, obtained around 5 days after vaccination. The DNA for the CDR3 is TGTGCCAACGCCGGGACAGGGGGTTTTCGTAGCAATCAGCCCCAGCATTTT. Protein: CANAGTGGFRSNQPQHF. Full variable domain (outside the CDR3, taken from reference TRBV19 and TRBJ1-5): DGGITQSPKYLFRKEGQNVTLSCEQNLNHDAMYWYRQDPGQGLRLIYYSQIVNDFQKGDIAEGYSVSREKKESFPLTVTSAQKNPTAFYLCANAGTGGFRSNQPQHFGDGTRLSIL.